These 25 T cell receptor beta chains came from one sample sequenced in a study of blood T cells in healthy people across ages. It was with a sample-barcoded 5' primer and a J-beta primer mix that a second PCR of roughly 7 to 11 cycles was run. MiXCR, run by TCRdb on the 5' RACE reads, gives a single entry per CDR3 protein. The table shows approximately 850,000 distinct CDR3 sequences, with around 45% occurring only once. The sequenced sample consisted of blood. All receptors come from a man in his sixties in good health.

This clonotype was seen only a few times. The chain employs TRBV6-5 and TRBJ1-2, with D perhaps TRBD1 (6 bases). CDR3 length: 14 residues. V lost 6 bases and J 4 bases, leaving 15 bases between the germline ends. The germline gives CDR1 MNHEY, CDR2 SVGAGI. CDR3 protein: CASRPLDRIYGYTF. The DNA of the CDR3 is TGTGCCAGCAGGCCCTTGGACAGAATCTATGGCTACACCTTC.

The chain couples TRBV9 to TRBJ2-2; D is ambiguous. Germline values: CDR1 SGDLS, CDR2 YYNGEE. This CDR3 comprises 14 residues. V was pared by 6 bases and J by 8 bases, with 17 bases between. DNA of the CDR3: TGTGCCAGCAAGAACGGACCATCAATGGGGGAGCTGTTTTTT. Translation: CASKNGPSMGELFF.

The chain employs TRBV20-1 and TRBJ2-5; tentatively, D is TRBD1 (6 bases). Trimming removed 7 bases at V and 7 bases at J, with 13 bases between. The length of the CDR3 is 11 residues. CDR1 is DFQATT, CDR2 SNEGSKA, per germline (reference sequence). This CDR3 reads CSGDTRRTQYF. For the CDR3, the DNA is TGCAGTGGGGACACAAGGAGGACCCAGTACTTC.

V gene TRBV20-1 combines with J gene TRBJ2-5; 7 bases align to TRBD1. The DNA end favors TRBJ2-7, so the J call may be wrong. The CDR3 sequence is 16 residues long. In germline, CDR1 is DFQATT, CDR2 SNEGSKA (reference sequence). The CDR3 region is CSARDAKGTDSYEQYF. The CDR3 DNA sequence: TGCAGTGCTAGAGACGCCAAAGGGACAGACTCCTACGAGCAGTACTTC.

This clonotype was found a few times. V gene TRBV20-1 combines with J gene TRBJ2-5, with TRBD2 identical over 7 bases. V dropped 3 bases and J dropped 3; count of bases not matched to a gene: 7. This CDR3 has 14 amino acids. The germline V gene has CDR1 DFQATT and CDR2 SNEGSKA (reference sequence). The CDR3 nucleotides read TGCAGTGCTAGTCGCCCTAGCGGCGAAGAGACCCAGTACTTC. Protein sequence: CSASRPSGEETQYF.

This chain links TRBV5-1 with TRBJ1-2; D might be TRBD1 (5 bases). CDR1 and CDR2 from the germline V gene are SGHRS and YFSETQ. Trimming removed 5 bases at V and 4 bases at J, with 12 bases between. This CDR3 contains 13 residues. The CDR3 spells CASSEGHAYGYTF. CDR3 DNA sequence: TGCGCCAGCAGTGAGGGGCACGCCTATGGCTACACCTTC.

This clonotype came up a few times. This chain uses TRBV5-1 with TRBJ1-2; tentatively, D is TRBD1 (6 bases). Between the trimmed V and J ends, which lost 4 bases and 5 bases, there was a span of 15 bases. This CDR3 region has 14 residues. Per germline, CDR1 SGHRS and CDR2 YFSETQ. The CDR3 is CASSEATGRYGYTF. CDR3 nucleotide sequence: TGCGCCAGCAGCGAGGCGACAGGAAGATATGGCTACACCTTC. The whole variable domain, remainder taken from reference TRBV5-1 and TRBJ1-2, is KAGVTQTPRYLIKTRGQQVTLSCSPISGHRSVSWYQQTPGQGLQFLFEYFSETQRNKGNFPGRFSGRQFSNSRSEMNVSTLELGDSALYLCASSEATGRYGYTFGSGTRLTVV.

This clonotype showed up just a few times. This chain joins TRBV6-6 and TRBJ2-1; D might be TRBD2 (6 bases). Germline lookup yields CDR1 MNHNY and CDR2 SVGAGI (reference sequence). The CDR3 spans 15 residues. Trimming removed 4 bases at V and 2 bases at J, with 12 bases between. The DNA for the CDR3 is TGTGCCAGCAGTTTTGGGGGGAGCCCCTACAATGAGCAGTTCTTC. It encodes CASSFGGSPYNEQFF.

This clonotype was recorded a few times. This chain connects TRBV5-1 to TRBJ2-7; 7 bases match TRBD2. The ends lost 0 bases at V and 6 bases at J; junction bases unmatched: 6. Germline-derived CDR1 and CDR2 are SGHRS and YFSETQ. CDR3 length: 14 amino acids. For the CDR3, the DNA is TGCGCCAGCAGCTTGGTGAGCGGGGCAGGCGAGCAGTACTTC. Translating it yields CASSLVSGAGEQYF.

This clonotype was counted between two and nine times. The chain couples TRBV7-2 to TRBJ1-5; a weak D match, TRBD1 (5 bases). From germline, CDR1 is SGHTA and CDR2 FQGNSA. Trimming removed 5 bases from V and 0 bases from J, with 26 bases in between. This CDR3 has 20 amino acids. CDR3 sequence (DNA): TGTGCCAGCAGCGCCAAAGGAGCAGGGCTGAGACATAATAGCAATCAGCCCCAGCATTTT. This sequence encodes CASSAKGAGLRHNSNQPQHF.

In regard to this clonotype: With a much larger clone just one base away, this may be a read error. The chain carries TRBV9 and TRBJ2-4; D possibly corresponds to TRBD1 (6 bases). The DNA end is more similar to TRBJ2-7, so the J call may be wrong. Looked up from germline, CDR1 is SGDLS and CDR2 is YYNGEE. This CDR3 spans 14 amino acids. This chain's CDR3 is CTSSVGPGAGEQYF. The CDR3 DNA reads as TGTACCAGCAGCGTAGGTCCAGGGGCTGGCGAGCAGTACTTC.

This clonotype has a handful of counts. The genes are TRBV28 and TRBJ1-5; tentative D call: TRBD1 (6 bases). The germline V gene has CDR1 MDHEN and CDR2 SYDVKM. The V end was cut by 4 bases, the J end by 2 bases, with 9 bases between. This CDR3 contains 14 residues. For the CDR3, the DNA is TGTGCCAGCAGTTGGGACATCCGCAATCAGCCCCAGCATTTT. Translating it yields CASSWDIRNQPQHF.

In the case of this clonotype: This could be a read error, since a much larger clone is one nucleotide away. This chain links TRBV7-2 with TRBJ2-3; no firm D call. CDR3 length: 16 amino acids. CDR1 and CDR2 (germline): SGHTA, FQGNSA. V was shortened by 1 base and J by 3 bases, with 14 bases between the two germline ends. DNA of the CDR3: TGTGCCAGCAGCTTAGGACTGGCGGCCTATACAGATACGCAGTATTTT. Translation gives CASSLGLAAYTDTQYF.

V usage is TRBV5-4 and J usage is TRBJ2-1; 8 positions match TRBD2. CDR1 is SGHNT, CDR2 YYREEE, per germline (reference sequence). The trim removed 0 bases at V and 6 bases at J, leaving 5 bases unmatched. This CDR3 is 15 amino acids long. This CDR3 reads CASSLARGAGNEQFF. The CDR3 DNA reads TGTGCCAGCAGCTTGGCGCGGGGGGCAGGCAATGAGCAGTTCTTC.

This clonotype occurred a few times. This chain connects TRBV6-5 to TRBJ2-1; no clear D gene. This CDR3 contains 15 residues. Germline assignment: CDR1 MNHEY and CDR2 SVGAGI. The V gene lost 2 bases and the J gene lost 0 bases, with 8 bases spanning the gap. In DNA, the CDR3 is TGTGCCAGCAGTTACGGTCTGCCCTCCTACAATGAGCAGTTCTTC. Its protein product is CASSYGLPSYNEQFF.

The V gene is TRBV10-3, the J gene TRBJ2-5; 12 positions match TRBD2. CDR1 is ENHRY and CDR2 is SYGVKD in the germline V gene. The V gene end was trimmed by 5 bases and the J gene end by 5 bases; junction bases not matched to a gene: 9. The CDR3 loop spans 16 amino acids. The CDR3 spells CAISRGLAGKGETQYF. The CDR3, as DNA: TGTGCCATCAGTAGAGGACTAGCGGGGAAAGGGGAGACCCAGTACTTC.

The chain carries TRBV20-1 and TRBJ2-5, with D perhaps TRBD2 (6 bases). The germline gives CDR1 DFQATT, CDR2 SNEGSKA (reference sequence). This CDR3 has 14 residues. Deletions cut 2 bases from V and 5 bases from J, with 15 bases between. The CDR3 DNA reads TGCAGTGCTAGAAAGGCCGGGGGAAGGGAGACCCAGTACTTC. Amino acids: CSARKAGGRETQYF.

This chain links TRBV3-1 with TRBJ2-5; 11 nucleotides line up with TRBD2. Near its end, the DNA agrees better with TRBJ2-1, so the J call may be wrong. Germline V lookup: CDR1 LGHDT, CDR2 YNNKEL (reference sequence). The CDR3 has 15 amino acids. The CDR3 bases are TGTGCCAGCAGCACTAGCGGGGGCCCGAAAGAGACCCAGTTCTTC. Translating gives CASSTSGGPKETQFF.

The rearrangement links TRBV7-2 to TRBJ1-5; 12 bases are shared with TRBD1. The CDR3 runs 13 residues. V trimming: 3 bases; J trimming: 10 bases; junction bases outside the gene matches: 1. Germline CDR1 SGHTA, CDR2 FQGNSA. This chain's CDR3 is CASSLGQGAPQHF. The CDR3 region has the DNA TGTGCCAGCAGCTTGGGACAGGGGGCACCCCAGCATTTT.

The chain is built from TRBV6-2 or TRBV6-3 and TRBJ2-7; possibly TRBD2 for D (5 bases). V lost 7 bases and J 2 bases, leaving 21 bases between the germline ends. CDR3 size: 16 residues. Germline CDR1 reads MNHEY; CDR2 reads SVGEGT. The DNA for the CDR3 is TGTGCCAGCACCGGAAGCCTGGCGGGTCTACCCTACGAGCAGTACTTC. It codes for CASTGSLAGLPYEQYF.

The table lists this clonotype with a few counts. The chain uses TRBV12-3 or TRBV12-4 and TRBJ2-1; D might be TRBD2 (7 bases). V lost 2 bases to trimming and J lost 8 bases, with 16 bases between them. The CDR3 covers 15 residues. DNA of the CDR3: TGTGCCAGCAGTTTAATCGCGGGGGCGAGAGATGAGCAGTTCTTC. Translated: CASSLIAGARDEQFF.

The chain is built from TRBV4-3 and TRBJ2-3; 8 bases are shared with TRBD2. The germline CDR1 and CDR2 sequences are LGHNA and YSLEER. V trimming: 1 base; J trimming: 2 bases; junction bases outside the gene matches: 2. The CDR3 sequence is 15 residues long. CDR3: CASSQAGGHTDTQYF. As DNA, the CDR3 is TGCGCCAGCAGCCAAGCGGGGGGGCACACAGATACGCAGTATTTT.

This clonotype was observed at least ten times. V usage is TRBV5-1 and J usage is TRBJ2-3; 7 nucleotides agree with TRBD2. The CDR3 length is 15 residues. Germline CDR1 SGHRS, CDR2 YFSETQ. V was pared by 4 bases and J by 7 bases, with 12 bases of the junction left unmatched. CDR3 loop: CASSPEERGPNTQYF. The DNA for the CDR3 is TGCGCCAGCAGCCCAGAGGAGCGGGGCCCAAATACGCAGTATTTT.

The chain has TRBV6-2 or TRBV6-3 and TRBJ2-1; tentatively, D is TRBD1 (5 bases). CDR1 MNHEY and CDR2 SVGEGT come from the germline V gene. The V gene lost 8 bases and the J gene lost 2 bases, with 13 bases spanning the gap. The CDR3 is 14 amino acids. The CDR3 loop reads CASGARATYNEQFF. Here the CDR3 DNA reads TGTGCCAGCGGGGCAAGGGCAACCTACAATGAGCAGTTCTTC.

The V and J genes are TRBV7-9 and TRBJ1-3; TRBD1 might be the D (5 bases). This CDR3 contains 13 residues. Per germline, CDR1 SEHNR and CDR2 FQNEAQ (reference sequence). V lost 10 bases and J lost 1, with 11 bases in between. DNA of the CDR3: TGTGCCATAACGGCAGGGTCTGGAAACACCATATATTTT. It is translated as CAITAGSGNTIYF. Using reference TRBV7-9 and TRBJ1-3 for the parts outside the CDR3, the full variable domain is DTGVSQNPRHKITKRGQNVTFRCDPISEHNRLYWYRQTLGQGPEFLTYFQNEAQLEKSRLLSDRFSAERPKGSFSTLEIQRTEQGDSAMYLCAITAGSGNTIYFGEGSWLTVV.